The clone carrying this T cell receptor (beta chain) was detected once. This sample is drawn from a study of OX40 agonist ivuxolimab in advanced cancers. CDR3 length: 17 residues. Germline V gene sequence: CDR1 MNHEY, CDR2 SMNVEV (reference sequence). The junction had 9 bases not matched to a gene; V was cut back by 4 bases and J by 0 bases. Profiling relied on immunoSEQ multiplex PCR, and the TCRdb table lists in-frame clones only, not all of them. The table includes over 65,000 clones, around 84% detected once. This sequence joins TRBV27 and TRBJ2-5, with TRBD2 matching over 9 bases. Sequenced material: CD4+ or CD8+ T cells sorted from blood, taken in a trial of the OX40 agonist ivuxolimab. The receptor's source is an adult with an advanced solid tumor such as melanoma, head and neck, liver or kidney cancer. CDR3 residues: CASSSLSSGTYQETQYF. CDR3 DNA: TGTGCCAGCAGTTCCCTTTCTAGCGGGACGTACCAAGAGACCCAGTACTTC.